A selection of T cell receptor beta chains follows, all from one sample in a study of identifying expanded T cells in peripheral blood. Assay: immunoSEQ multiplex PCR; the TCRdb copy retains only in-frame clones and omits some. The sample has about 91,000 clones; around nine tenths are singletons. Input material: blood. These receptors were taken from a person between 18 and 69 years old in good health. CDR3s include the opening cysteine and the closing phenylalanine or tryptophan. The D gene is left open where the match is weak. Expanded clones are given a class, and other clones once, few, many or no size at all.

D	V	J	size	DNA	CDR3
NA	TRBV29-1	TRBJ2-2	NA	TGCAGCGTTGGTTTTTCAGGGAGAACCGGGGAGCTGTTTTTT	CSVGFSGRTGELFF
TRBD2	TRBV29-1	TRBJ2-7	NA	TGCAGCGTTGAAGTTAGCGGGACTAACTCCTACGAGCAGTACTTC	CSVEVSGTNSYEQYF
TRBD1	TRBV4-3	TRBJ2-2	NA	TGCGCCAGCAGCCCGACAGGGGATAACACCGGGGAGCTGTTTTTT	CASSPTGDNTGELFF
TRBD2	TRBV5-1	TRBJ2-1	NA	TGCGCCAGCAGCCCACTAGCGGGAGGCTCCTACAATGAGCAGTTCTTC	CASSPLAGGSYNEQFF
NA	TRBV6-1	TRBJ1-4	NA	TGTGCCAGCAGTGAGTATAGGAATGAAAAACTGTTTTTT	CASSEYRNEKLFF
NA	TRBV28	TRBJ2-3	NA	TGTGCCAGCAGTTTGTCCCGCCGGGTCTACACAGATACGCAGTATTTT	CASSLSRRVYTDTQYF
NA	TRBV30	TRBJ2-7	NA	TGTGCCTGCTCACAGGGGAGGGGTAACGAGCAGTACTTC	CACSQGRGNEQYF
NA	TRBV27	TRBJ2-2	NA	TGTGCCAGCAGTTCGGCGGCGAACACCGGGGAGCTGTTTTTT	CASSSAANTGELFF
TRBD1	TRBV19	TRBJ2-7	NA	TGTGCCAGTAGTGCTACCGGGACAGGCTACGAGCAGTACTTC	CASSATGTGYEQYF
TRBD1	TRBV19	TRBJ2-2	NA	TGTGCCAGTACCCTGGACAGGAAGAACACCGGGGAGCTGTTTTTT	CASTLDRKNTGELFF
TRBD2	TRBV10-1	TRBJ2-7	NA	TGCGCCAGCGATCTTGGGGAGGGCGAGCAGTACTTC	CASDLGEGEQYF
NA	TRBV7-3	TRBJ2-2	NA	TGTGCCAGCAGCTTAGGTATAGCCGGGGAGCTGTTTTTT	CASSLGIAGELFF
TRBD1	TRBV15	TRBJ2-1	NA	TGTGCCACCGGCGGGCAGGGGGCCAACAATGAGCAGTTCTTC	CATGGQGANNEQFF
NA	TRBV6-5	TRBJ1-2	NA	TGTGCCAGCAGTTACTCTGACGGGGAGATGGCCTATGGCTACACCTTC	CASSYSDGEMAYGYTF
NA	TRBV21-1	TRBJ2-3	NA	TGTGCCAGCAGCAATCTCCAAAAGGCAAGAGATACGCAGTATTTT	CASSNLQKARDTQYF
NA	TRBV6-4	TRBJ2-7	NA	TGTGCCAGCAGTGACTCCTCTTCAGGAAAGCAGTACTTC	CASSDSSSGKQYF
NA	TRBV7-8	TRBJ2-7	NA	TGTGCCAGCAGCTTAGATTGGGGGACCTACGAGCAGTACTTC	CASSLDWGTYEQYF
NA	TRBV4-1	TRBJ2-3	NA	TGCGCCAGCAGCCAAGATTCCAGGGACACAGATACGCAGTATTTT	CASSQDSRDTDTQYF
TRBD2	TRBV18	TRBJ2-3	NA	TGTGCCAGCTCACTAACTAGCGAAGGGACAGATACGCAGTATTTT	CASSLTSEGTDTQYF
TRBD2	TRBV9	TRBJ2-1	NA	TGTGCCAGCAGCGTCCAATGGCGGGGGGACAATGAGCAGTTCTTC	CASSVQWRGDNEQFF
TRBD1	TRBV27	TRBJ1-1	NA	TGTGCCAGCAGTTTGGACAGGGCGTATGAAGCTTTCTTT	CASSLDRAYEAFF
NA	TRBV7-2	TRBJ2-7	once	TGTGCCAGCAGCCGTCCCGGGGTGTTTCACGAGCAGTACTTC	CASSRPGVFHEQYF
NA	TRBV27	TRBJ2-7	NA	TGTGCCAGCAGTTTAGGTGTCAGGGACGAGCAGTACTTC	CASSLGVRDEQYF
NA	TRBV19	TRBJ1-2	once	TGTGCCAGCATATCGATGCAGGGGAACTATGGCTACACCTTC	CASISMQGNYGYTF
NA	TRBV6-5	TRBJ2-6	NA	TGTGCCAGCAAGGGCCCTGGGGCCAACGTCCTGACTTTC	CASKGPGANVLTF
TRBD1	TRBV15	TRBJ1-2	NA	TGTGCCACCAGCAATATACTACGGGACAGATTCCATGGCTACACCTTC	CATSNILRDRFHGYTF
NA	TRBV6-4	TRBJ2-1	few	TGTGCCAGCAGTGACTCAAGGGTAAGCTCCTACAATGAGCAGTTCTTC	CASSDSRVSSYNEQFF
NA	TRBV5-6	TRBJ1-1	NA	TGTGCCAGCAGCTTCGCAGGGCGGGGAACTGAAGCTTTCTTT	CASSFAGRGTEAFF
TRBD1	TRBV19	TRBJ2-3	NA	TGTGCCAGTAGTATCCGGGACAGGTCCACAGATACGCAGTATTTT	CASSIRDRSTDTQYF
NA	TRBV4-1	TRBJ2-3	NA	TGCGCCAGCAGCCAAGATGAGGGGCGAATTCAGGGGAATACGCAGTATTTT	CASSQDEGRIQGNTQYF
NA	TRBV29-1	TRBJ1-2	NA	TGCAGCGTTAAAGGGGGGAAATTTAACTATGGCTACACCTTC	CSVKGGKFNYGYTF
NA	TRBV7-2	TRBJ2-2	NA	TGTGCCAGCAGCTTGGACACCGGGGAGCTGTTTTTT	CASSLDTGELFF
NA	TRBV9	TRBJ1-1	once	TGTGCCAGCAGCGTAGAGGGAACCCGGCTGAACACTGAAGCTTTCTTT	CASSVEGTRLNTEAFF